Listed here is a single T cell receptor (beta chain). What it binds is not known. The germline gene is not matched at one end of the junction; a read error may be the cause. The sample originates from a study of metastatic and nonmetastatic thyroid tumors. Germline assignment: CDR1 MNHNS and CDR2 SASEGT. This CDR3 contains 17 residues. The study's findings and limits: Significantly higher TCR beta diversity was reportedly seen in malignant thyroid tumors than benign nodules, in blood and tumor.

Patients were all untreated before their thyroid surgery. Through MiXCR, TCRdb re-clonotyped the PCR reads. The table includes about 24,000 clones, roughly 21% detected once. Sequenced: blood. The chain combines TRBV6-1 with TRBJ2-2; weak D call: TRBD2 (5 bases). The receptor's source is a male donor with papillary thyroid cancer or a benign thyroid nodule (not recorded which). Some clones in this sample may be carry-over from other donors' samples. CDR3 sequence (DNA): TGTGTCAGCAAACGGGAACCGGTACCCCGAAGTGCCGGGGAGCTGTTTTTT. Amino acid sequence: CVSKREPVPRSAGELFF.